This T cell receptor beta chain was captured by sequencing in a study of radiotherapy plus CTLA-4 blockade in lung cancer. Turning to the study itself: Objective responses occurred in about a sixth of patients; around 30% had disease control. Findings and caveats of the study: The best predictor of response was reported to be early blood T cell clone dynamics, with interferon-beta.

As concerns this clone: Its antigen is not identified.

V shed 4 bases, J shed 5 bases, and the junction held 3 bases outside the gene matches. Looked up from germline, CDR1 is SGHTA and CDR2 is FQGTGA. The CDR3 sequence is 15 residues long. Patients with chemo-refractory metastatic non-small-cell lung cancer received focal radiation plus CTLA-4 blockade with ipilimumab. Sequencing was performed with immunoSEQ multiplex PCR; in TCRdb, only in-frame clones are kept and a portion is missing. Of over 75,000 clones in the sample, 80% to 90% were seen once. The specimen was peripheral blood, collected from a patient treated with radiotherapy plus ipilimumab. The V call is TRBV7-3, the J call TRBJ2-1; 12 bases agree with TRBD2. The TCR sequence derives from a human donor with non-small cell lung cancer who had stable disease on radiotherapy plus ipilimumab. Here the CDR3 DNA reads TGTGCCAGCAGCTGGACTAGCGGGGCAAACAATGAGCAGTTCTTC. This translates into CASSWTSGANNEQFF.